The 26 T cell receptor beta chains below were found in one sample sequenced in a study of T-cell reconstitution after alpha-beta-depleted transplantation in children. Construction of the TCRbeta library involved unique molecular identifiers. One entry per CDR3 protein, called by TCRdb with MiXCR from the PCR reads. The sample records 300,000 to 400,000 distinct CDR3 sequences, roughly 15% being singletons. The sequenced sample was PBMCs, mostly from graft donor cells, obtained 360 days after TCRalphabeta/CD19-depleted stem cell transplant. These receptors were collected from a male patient between 2 and 9 years old who had a stem cell transplant for acute lymphoblastic leukemia, so the T cells may come from the graft donor.

This clonotype has just a few counts. The rearrangement links TRBV4-3 to TRBJ1-1, with TRBD1 matching 7 bases. V trimming: 5 bases; J trimming: 1 base; junction bases outside the gene matches: 10. CDR3 length: 16 residues. The germline gives CDR1 LGHNA, CDR2 YSLEER. The CDR3 bases are TGCGCCAGCAGCTTCCGTCTGGGACAGAAGAACACTGAAGCTTTCTTT. It specifies CASSFRLGQKNTEAFF.

The J gene is TRBJ1-1, the V gene TRBV19, with 7 bases that match TRBD1. V lost 4 bases and J lost 5; bases outside the gene matches: 4. CDR1 LNHDA and CDR2 SQIVND come from the germline V gene (reference sequence). There are 13 residues in the CDR3. The CDR3 DNA follows: TGTGCCAGTAGTAAGGGGGCGAGGACTGAAGCTTTCTTT. It encodes CASSKGARTEAFF. The whole variable domain, remainder taken from reference TRBV19 and TRBJ1-1, is DGGITQSPKYLFRKEGQNVTLSCEQNLNHDAMYWYRQDPGQGLRLIYYSQIVNDFQKGDIAEGYSVSREKKESFPLTVTSAQKNPTAFYLCASSKGARTEAFFGQGTRLTVV.

The gene calls are TRBV29-1 and TRBJ1-1; a possible D gene is TRBD1 (6 bases). With 4 bases removed from V and 1 base from J, the gap between germline ends came to 10 bases. The CDR3 is made up of 13 amino acids. Germline CDR1 and CDR2: SQVTM and ANQGSEA. The chain's CDR3 is CSVADRRNTEAFF. The CDR3 coding sequence is TGCAGCGTTGCCGACAGGCGGAACACTGAAGCTTTCTTT.

This clonotype has at least ten counts. V usage is TRBV7-9 and J usage is TRBJ2-4, with D unclear. The germline V gene encodes CDR1 SEHNR and CDR2 FQNEAQ (reference sequence). The CDR3 is made up of 17 amino acids. V lost 1 base and J 0 bases, leaving 13 bases between the germline ends. The CDR3 region has the DNA TGTGCCAGCAGCTTAGGTACCCCCCGACTAGCCAAAAACATTCAGTACTTC. Encoded protein: CASSLGTPRLAKNIQYF.

This rearrangement joins TRBV5-5 to TRBJ2-5, with TRBD2 matching 7 bases. The CDR3 is 14 residues long. Germline CDR1 is SGHKS and CDR2 is YYEKEE (reference sequence). The trim removed 2 bases at V and 3 bases at J, leaving 4 bases unmatched. The CDR3 loop reads CASSFLAEEETQYF. The CDR3 DNA reads TGTGCCAGCAGCTTCCTAGCGGAGGAAGAGACCCAGTACTTC.

This clonotype has just a few counts. The DNA of the CDR3 is TGTGCCAGCAGCCGGGGACATAGTCTCTACAATGAGCAGTTCTTC. Amino acids: CASSRGHSLYNEQFF. This rearrangement joins TRBV27 to TRBJ2-1; perhaps TRBD1 as D (6 bases). The CDR3 runs 15 residues. V was pared by 6 bases and J by 3 bases, with 15 bases between. Germline V gives CDR1 MNHEY, CDR2 SMNVEV (reference sequence).

This clonotype was found a few times. This chain uses TRBV7-9 with TRBJ2-1; 7 nucleotides line up with TRBD2. V was pared by 0 bases and J by 6 bases, with 8 bases of the junction left unmatched. Germline values: CDR1 SEHNR, CDR2 FQNEAQ (reference sequence). CDR3 length equals 16 residues. As DNA, the CDR3 is TGTGCCAGCAGCTTAGCGGCGGGGGTTCGGGGCAATGAGCAGTTCTTC. Translating gives CASSLAAGVRGNEQFF.

The sample holds a few counts of this clonotype. The chain is built from TRBV7-8 and TRBJ2-1, with 9 bases identical to TRBD1. This CDR3 has 16 amino acids. Trimming cost V 0 bases and J 7 bases; bases outside gene matches: 7. Germline V gives CDR1 SGHVS, CDR2 FQNEAQ. The CDR3 DNA reads as TGTGCCAGCAGCTTAGCGGAGGGGACAGGGATGAATGAGCAGTTCTTC. Encoded protein: CASSLAEGTGMNEQFF.

This clonotype has only a few counts. This rearrangement joins TRBV4-3 to TRBJ2-2; D gene ambiguous. This CDR3 region has 15 residues. CDR1 is LGHNA and CDR2 is YSLEER in the germline V gene. Trimming left V 0 bases short and J 6 bases short, with 11 bases between. CDR3 coding DNA: TGCGCCAGCAGCCAAGAGTTGGTGTGGGCCGGGGAGCTGTTTTTT. Protein product: CASSQELVWAGELFF.

The V call is TRBV7-1, the J call TRBJ2-1, with 14 bases identical to TRBD2. TRBV7-1 is identified as an open reading frame with a role that is uncertain. This CDR3 is 21 amino acids long. Unmatched junction bases numbered 11, after V lost 1 base and J lost 0 bases. This CDR3 is CASSSGGWGLAGVGSYNEQFF. The CDR3 nucleotides are TGTGCCAGCAGCTCAGGGGGCTGGGGACTAGCGGGAGTGGGCTCCTACAATGAGCAGTTCTTC.

This clonotype has more than one count but fewer than ten. The V and J genes are TRBV12-3 or TRBV12-4 and TRBJ1-4; D is ambiguous. V lost 2 bases and J 6 bases, leaving 10 bases between the germline ends. The CDR3 is 14 amino acids. The CDR3 DNA is TGTGCCAGCAGTTTATGGGGTGTGGATGAAAAACTGTTTTTT. This translates into CASSLWGVDEKLFF.

The gene calls are TRBV3-1 and TRBJ2-2; the match to TRBD2 covers 7 bases. The trim removed 5 bases at V and 0 bases at J, leaving 6 bases unmatched. CDR3 length equals 16 residues. Germline V gene sequence: CDR1 LGHDT, CDR2 YNNKEL (reference sequence). The CDR3 DNA reads TGTGCCAGCAGCTCCCATAGCGGGTCGAACACCGGGGAGCTGTTTTTT. Amino acid sequence: CASSSHSGSNTGELFF.

The chain recombines TRBV6-2 or TRBV6-3 with TRBJ2-3; 9 bases align to TRBD2. Losses at the gene ends were 4 bases for V and 7 bases for J; bases not matched to a gene: 6. Germline CDR1 is MNHEY and CDR2 is SVGEGT. The CDR3 is 14 amino acids. The CDR3 is CASSFGLARNTQYF. The CDR3 DNA reads as TGTGCCAGCAGTTTCGGACTAGCGAGAAATACGCAGTATTTT.

CDR3 sequence: CASSFGVLGETQYF. CDR3 sequence (DNA): TGTGCCAGCAGCTTTGGGGTGCTAGGCGAGACCCAGTACTTC. V gene TRBV11-1 combines with J gene TRBJ2-5; D is unresolved. The CDR3 is 14 residues long. CDR1 SGHAT and CDR2 FQDESV come from the germline V gene (reference sequence). V lost 3 bases and J 5 bases, leaving 13 bases between the germline ends.

The chain has TRBV20-1 and TRBJ2-1; D possibly corresponds to TRBD2 (5 bases). The CDR3 runs to 13 residues. Trimming removed 1 base from V and 9 bases from J, with 13 bases in between. CDR1 DFQATT and CDR2 SNEGSKA come from the germline V gene (reference sequence). The CDR3 sequence: CSARGAERGEQFF. Here the CDR3 DNA reads TGCAGTGCTAGAGGGGCCGAACGGGGTGAGCAGTTCTTC.

This clonotype was seen a handful of times. The V and J genes are TRBV4-3 and TRBJ1-2; 8 bases line up with TRBD1. This CDR3 has 13 residues. V was clipped by 3 bases and J by 7 bases; unmatched bases: 4. Germline CDR1 is LGHNA and CDR2 is YSLEER. This CDR3 reads CASSQDREGGYTF. CDR3 nucleotides: TGCGCCAGCAGCCAGGACAGGGAGGGTGGCTACACCTTC.

By share, this clonotype ranks as large. The gene calls are TRBV3-1 and TRBJ2-5; 12 nucleotides align to TRBD2. Germline lookup yields CDR1 LGHDT and CDR2 YNNKEL (reference sequence). The junction had 6 bases not matched to a gene; V was cut back by 5 bases and J by 5 bases. The CDR3 runs to 15 residues. The CDR3, as DNA: TGTGCCAGCAGCTCACTAGCGGGAGGTGGGGAGACCCAGTACTTC. It is translated as CASSSLAGGGETQYF.

The V and J genes are TRBV6-2 or TRBV6-3 and TRBJ2-1; D remains unclear. Trimming cost V 2 bases and J 0 bases, with 14 bases left between them. The CDR3 loop spans 17 amino acids. Germline V CDR1 and CDR2: MNHEY, SVGEGT. For the CDR3, the DNA is TGTGCCAGCAGTTACGACCTAGAGACAAACTCCTACAATGAGCAGTTCTTC. This encodes CASSYDLETNSYNEQFF.

This clonotype was observed a few times. The V and J genes are TRBV20-1 and TRBJ2-4, with unresolved D. Trimming cost V 3 bases and J 0 bases, with 6 bases left between them. The CDR3 runs 13 residues. Germline V gene data show CDR1 as DFQATT and CDR2 as SNEGSKA (reference sequence). CDR3 sequence (DNA): TGCAGTGCTAGGGCCGGAGCCAAAAACATTCAGTACTTC. It translates to CSARAGAKNIQYF.

This clonotype was seen a few times. The chain carries TRBV5-5 and TRBJ1-4, with no clear D. Trimming took 6 bases from V and 8 from J, leaving 14 bases between them. The CDR3 sequence is 13 residues long. CDR1 is SGHKS and CDR2 is YYEKEE in the germline V gene (reference sequence). CDR3 sequence (DNA): TGTGCCAGCATCGCGACCCCCGAAGAAAAACTGTTTTTT. Translated: CASIATPEEKLFF.

This clonotype was detected a few times. The CDR3 bases are TGCGCCAGCAGCCCCATCCCCGGCTCGTATCAGCCCCAGCATTTT. It translates to CASSPIPGSYQPQHF. The V gene is TRBV5-1, the J gene TRBJ1-5; D gene unclear. CDR3 length: 15 residues. Looked up from germline, CDR1 is SGHRS and CDR2 is YFSETQ. V was clipped by 4 bases and J by 5 bases, with 16 bases between them.

This chain links TRBV28 with TRBJ2-2, with TRBD2 matching over 7 bases. V lost 6 bases, J lost 4 bases, and 5 bases stayed unmatched. CDR3 length: 14 residues. Germline V gene data show CDR1 as MDHEN and CDR2 as SYDVKM. The CDR3 nucleotides read TGTGCCAGCAGGAGCGGGACGATCACCGGGGAGCTGTTTTTT. It codes for CASRSGTITGELFF. The whole variable domain, remainder taken from reference TRBV28 and TRBJ2-2, is DVKVTQSSRYLVKRTGEKVFLECVQDMDHENMFWYRQDPGLGLRLIYFSYDVKMKEKGDIPEGYSVSREKKERFSLILESASTNQTSMYLCASRSGTITGELFFGEGSRLTVL.

This clonotype has only a few counts. The chain has TRBV28 and TRBJ2-4; TRBD2 is a possible D gene (6 bases). The length of the CDR3 is 14 residues. Deletions cut 6 bases from V and 0 bases from J, with 9 bases between. Germline V CDR1 and CDR2: MDHEN, SYDVKM. The CDR3 reads CASRPAGAKNIQYF. CDR3 nucleotide sequence: TGTGCCAGCAGGCCAGCGGGAGCCAAAAACATTCAGTACTTC.

The V gene is TRBV29-1, the J gene TRBJ2-7; no clear D gene. V gave up 6 bases and J gave up 6 bases, with 9 bases separating them. This CDR3 comprises 10 residues. Per the germline V gene, CDR1 is SQVTM and CDR2 is ANQGSEA. For the CDR3, the DNA is TGCAGCGTGCTAACGGCCGAGCAGTACTTC. As protein: CSVLTAEQYF.

This clonotype was seen more than once but under ten times. The gene calls are TRBV20-1 and TRBJ2-2, with D uncertain. CDR3 length: 14 residues. Deletions cut 3 bases from V and 0 bases from J, with 8 bases between. Germline V gene sequence: CDR1 DFQATT, CDR2 SNEGSKA (reference sequence). DNA of the CDR3: TGCAGTGCTAGGGAGACTCCGAACACCGGGGAGCTGTTTTTT. This gives the protein CSARETPNTGELFF.

This clonotype was counted many times. The V gene is TRBV20-1, the J gene TRBJ1-5, with D possibly being TRBD1 (6 bases). CDR1 and CDR2 from the germline V gene are DFQATT and SNEGSKA (reference sequence). The CDR3 is 14 residues long. Deletions cut 3 bases from V and 0 bases from J, with 9 bases between. The CDR3 sequence: CSARTGGSNQPQHF. In nucleotides, the CDR3 is TGCAGTGCTAGGACAGGCGGTAGCAATCAGCCCCAGCATTTT.